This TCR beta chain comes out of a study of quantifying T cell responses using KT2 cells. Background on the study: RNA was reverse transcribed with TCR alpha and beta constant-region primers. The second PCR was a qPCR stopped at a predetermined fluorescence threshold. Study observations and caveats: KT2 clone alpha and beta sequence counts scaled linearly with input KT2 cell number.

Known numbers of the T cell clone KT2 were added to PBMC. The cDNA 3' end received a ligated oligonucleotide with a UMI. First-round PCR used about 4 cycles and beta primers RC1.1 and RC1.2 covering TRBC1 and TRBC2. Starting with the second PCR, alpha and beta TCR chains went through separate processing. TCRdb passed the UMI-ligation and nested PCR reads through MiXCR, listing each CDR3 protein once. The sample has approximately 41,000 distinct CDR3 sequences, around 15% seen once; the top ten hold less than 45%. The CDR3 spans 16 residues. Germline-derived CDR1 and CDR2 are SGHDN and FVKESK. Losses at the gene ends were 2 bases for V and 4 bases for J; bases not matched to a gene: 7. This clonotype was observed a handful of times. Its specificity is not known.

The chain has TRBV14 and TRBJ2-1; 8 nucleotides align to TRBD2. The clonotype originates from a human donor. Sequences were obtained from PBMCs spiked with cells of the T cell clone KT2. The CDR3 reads CASSQSPGLAYNEQFF. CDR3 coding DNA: TGTGCCAGCAGCCAATCCCCAGGACTAGCTTACAATGAGCAGTTCTTC.